Presented here are 24 T cell receptor beta chains from one specimen sequenced in a study of T cells of healthy individuals. In TCRdb, the 5' RACE reads were re-called with MiXCR into one record per CDR3 protein. The table records approximately 100,000 distinct CDR3 sequences, under 20% of them present only once. Every receptor here comes from a human donor in good health.

The chain has TRBV20-1 and TRBJ2-5, with TRBD1 as a possible D gene (5 bases). The CDR3 is 15 residues long. The V end lost 5 bases, the J end lost 2 bases, and 18 bases lay between the germline ends. Germline CDR1 reads DFQATT; CDR2 reads SNEGSKA (reference sequence). CDR3 region: CSALPPTGKQETQYF. In DNA, the CDR3 is TGCAGTGCTCTCCCCCCCACAGGCAAACAAGAGACCCAGTACTTC.

The sample holds many counts of this clonotype. CDR3 sequence reads: CASSQHPNYGYTF. The CDR3 DNA is TGTGCCAGCAGCCAACACCCTAACTATGGCTACACCTTC. The chain is built from TRBV28 and TRBJ1-2, with D hard to call. CDR1 and CDR2 from the germline V gene are MDHEN and SYDVKM. Trimming removed 6 bases at V and 0 bases at J, with 8 bases between. CDR3 length: 13 amino acids.

In the case of this clonotype: The junction departs from the called germline gene at one end, perhaps through a read error. J is TRBJ1-6 and V is TRBV7-9, with a possible D match to TRBD1 (5 bases). The CDR3 totals 14 residues. CDR1 and CDR2 from the germline V gene are SEHNR and FQNEAQ (reference sequence). The CDR3 sequence: CASSTAGHRSPIHF. Here the CDR3 DNA reads TGTGCCAGCAGCACCGCTGGACACCGTTCACCCATCCACTTT.

The V and J genes are TRBV20-1 and TRBJ2-2; TRBD2 is a possible D gene (6 bases). The CDR3 consists of 13 residues. CDR1 is DFQATT and CDR2 is SNEGSKA in the germline V gene (reference sequence). Trimming shortened V by 1 base and J by 4 bases, and 7 bases separated the two germline ends. As DNA, the CDR3 is TGCAGTGCTAGAGTGGGGGGCACCGGGGAGCTGTTTTTT. This sequence encodes CSARVGGTGELFF.

This clonotype was found a few times. The J gene is TRBJ1-6, the V gene TRBV20-1; 10 bases map to TRBD1. Germline values: CDR1 DFQATT, CDR2 SNEGSKA (reference sequence). The CDR3 loop spans 15 amino acids. Unmatched junction bases numbered 7, after V lost 2 bases and J lost 9 bases. CDR3 residues: CSARTRQGAGSPLHF. The CDR3, as DNA: TGCAGTGCTAGAACCCGACAGGGGGCCGGTTCACCCCTCCACTTT.

This clonotype occurred many times. The chain links TRBV10-3 to TRBJ1-6; no firm D call. There are 15 residues in the CDR3. CDR1 is ENHRY, CDR2 SYGVKD, per germline. Trimming pared 2 bases from V and 6 bases from J, leaving 11 bases between. In nucleotides, the CDR3 is TGTGCCATCAGTGAGACGAGGGCCTCTAATTCACCCCTCCACTTT. Its translation: CAISETRASNSPLHF.

There are many counts of this clonotype. The CDR3 nucleotides are TGTGCCACCGGGGGGGCAGATGAGCAGTTCTTC. Amino acids: CATGGADEQFF. This rearrangement joins TRBV24-1 to TRBJ2-1; tentatively, D is TRBD2 (7 bases). The V and J ends lost 9 bases and 8 bases respectively, with 10 bases between them. Looked up from germline, CDR1 is KGHDR and CDR2 is SFDVKD. CDR3 length: 11 residues.

As regards this clonotype: A clone one base away is much larger, so this may be a read error. The chain joins TRBV5-5 to TRBJ2-3; D ambiguous. V shed 1 base and J shed 0 bases, with 12 bases lying between them. Germline V lookup: CDR1 SGHKS, CDR2 YYEKEE (reference sequence). This CDR3 region has 16 residues. The DNA of the CDR3 is TGTGCCAGCAGCTTGTTGGTGGGCCCTAGCACAGATACGCAGTATTTT. Translated, it gives CASSLLVGPSTDTQYF.

This clonotype appeared a few times. The V gene is TRBV2, the J gene TRBJ1-5, with 7 bases that match TRBD1. With 6 bases clipped from V and 0 bases from J, the junction kept 5 bases outside the gene matches. The CDR3 length is 15 residues. The germline CDR1 and CDR2 sequences are SNHLY and FYNNEI. The CDR3 nucleotides are TGTGCCAGCAGGGGGGGACAGAATAGCAATCAGCCCCAGCATTTT. Its protein is CASRGGQNSNQPQHF.

The chain recombines TRBV6-2 or TRBV6-3 with TRBJ2-7; D is possibly TRBD2 (5 bases). Germline-derived CDR1 and CDR2 are MNHEY and SVGEGT. Trimming pared 4 bases from V and 3 bases from J, leaving 16 bases between. The CDR3 consists of 15 residues. The CDR3 DNA reads TGTGCCAGCAGTTTCCCTTCTGGCGGAGGCTACGAGCAGTACTTC. It translates to CASSFPSGGGYEQYF.

CDR3 protein: CASISNLVWHEQFF. CDR3 in DNA: TGTGCCAGCATCTCAAATCTGGTCTGGCATGAGCAGTTCTTC. This sequence joins TRBV7-9 and TRBJ2-1; no reliable D call. V dropped 7 bases and J dropped 8 bases, with 18 bases sitting between them. This CDR3 has 14 amino acids. CDR1 is SEHNR, CDR2 FQNEAQ, per germline (reference sequence). Drawing the rest from reference TRBV7-9 and TRBJ2-1, the complete variable domain is DTGVSQNPRHKITKRGQNVTFRCDPISEHNRLYWYRQTLGQGPEFLTYFQNEAQLEKSRLLSDRFSAERPKGSFSTLEIQRTEQGDSAMYLCASISNLVWHEQFFGPGTRLTVL.

The gene calls are TRBV7-2 and TRBJ2-1, with 8 nucleotides matching TRBD2. CDR3 size: 16 residues. Germline-derived CDR1 and CDR2 are SGHTA and FQGNSA. J gave up 7 bases and V 5 bases, and 13 bases lay outside the gene matches. CDR3 in DNA: TGTGCCAGCAGCCTCCGGGGTAGCGGGATGAGAAATGAGCAGTTCTTC. Translated, it gives CASSLRGSGMRNEQFF.

This clonotype came up many times. The chain has TRBV25-1 and TRBJ1-4, with no clear D. V lost 3 bases and J 11 bases, leaving 10 bases between the germline ends. This CDR3 is 12 amino acids long. The germline V gene encodes CDR1 MGHDK and CDR2 SYGVNS. The CDR3 DNA follows: TGTGCCAGCAGTGATCTTGACTCGAAACTGTTTTTT. Translation gives CASSDLDSKLFF.

The rearrangement uses TRBV28 and TRBJ2-5, with TRBD2 matching over 7 bases. J gave up 5 bases and V 3 bases, and 12 bases lay outside the gene matches. This CDR3 is built from 16 residues. The germline CDR1 and CDR2 sequences are MDHEN and SYDVKM. This CDR3 is CASSFPTSAIGETQYF. As DNA, the CDR3 is TGTGCCAGCAGTTTCCCTACTAGCGCTATCGGGGAGACCCAGTACTTC.

This clonotype was counted between two and nine times. The chain has TRBV7-3 and TRBJ2-2, with a possible D match to TRBD1 (5 bases). Trimming pared 0 bases from V and 6 bases from J, leaving 11 bases between. The CDR3 loop spans 15 amino acids. Looked up from germline, CDR1 is SGHTA and CDR2 is FQGTGA. CDR3 protein: CASSLTVGAPGELFF. CDR3 DNA sequence: TGTGCCAGCAGCTTAACGGTTGGGGCGCCCGGGGAGCTGTTTTTT.

Many counts were recorded for this clonotype. V usage is TRBV20-1 and J usage is TRBJ2-2; the D is unclear. The germline V gene encodes CDR1 DFQATT and CDR2 SNEGSKA (reference sequence). V lost 0 bases to trimming and J lost 1 base, with 6 bases between them. CDR3 size: 14 residues. This CDR3 reads CSARDVQNTGELFF. The CDR3, as DNA: TGCAGTGCTAGAGATGTCCAGAACACCGGGGAGCTGTTTTTT.

This clonotype was picked up many times. The chain employs TRBV7-2 and TRBJ2-3; D call uncertain. CDR3 size: 14 residues. The V end lost 5 bases, the J end lost 4 bases, and 13 bases lay between the germline ends. The germline CDR1 and CDR2 sequences are SGHTA and FQGNSA. CDR3 region: CASSPPIRSDTQYF. In nucleotides, the CDR3 is TGTGCCAGCAGCCCGCCTATTCGTTCAGATACGCAGTATTTT.

The genes are TRBV7-9 and TRBJ2-4; no clear D gene. Germline CDR1 SEHNR, CDR2 FQNEAQ (reference sequence). V was cut by 5 bases and J by 8 bases, with 7 bases left in between. The CDR3 totals 11 residues. The CDR3 is CASSLKDIQYF. The CDR3 nucleotides are TGTGCCAGCAGCCTAAAGGACATTCAGTACTTC.

The chain links TRBV24-1 to TRBJ2-1; TRBD2 matches at 9 bases. The V segment lost 5 bases and the J segment 0 bases; nucleotides outside the gene matches: 7. The CDR3 has 17 amino acids. Germline-derived CDR1 and CDR2 are KGHDR and SFDVKD. The CDR3 here is CATSGQRGDSSYNEQFF. CDR3 nucleotide sequence: TGTGCCACCAGTGGGCAGCGGGGGGATAGCTCCTACAATGAGCAGTTCTTC.

This clonotype was counted between two and nine times. CDR3 sequence (DNA): TGTGCCAGCAGTCGGACCCGACCACCTTTGGGCACTGAAGCTTTCTTT. This codes for CASSRTRPPLGTEAFF. The chain recombines TRBV28 with TRBJ1-1; D call uncertain. Germline V gives CDR1 MDHEN, CDR2 SYDVKM. Trimming left V 5 bases short and J 4 bases short, with 20 bases between. The CDR3 consists of 16 residues.

The chain carries TRBV5-1 and TRBJ2-5; TRBD1 aligns across 8 bases. CDR3 size: 15 residues. Looked up from germline, CDR1 is SGHRS and CDR2 is YFSETQ. With V trimmed by 4 bases and J by 1 base, 6 bases remained unmatched. DNA of the CDR3: TGCGCCAGCAGCAACGACAGGGGCTCCCAAGAGACCCAGTACTTC. It encodes CASSNDRGSQETQYF.

Only a few counts were recorded for this clonotype. This chain connects TRBV2 to TRBJ1-2, with D possibly matching TRBD1 (5 bases). Deletions cut 6 bases from V and 4 bases from J, with 12 bases between. The germline V gene has CDR1 SNHLY and CDR2 FYNNEI. The CDR3 covers 13 residues. Written as DNA, the CDR3 is TGTGCCAGCAGATCGGGGGTAGGCTATGGCTACACCTTC. Its protein is CASRSGVGYGYTF.

This clonotype was seen more than once but under ten times. The chain employs TRBV18 and TRBJ1-4; D gene ambiguous. Germline assignment: CDR1 KGHSH and CDR2 LQKENI. V was clipped by 6 bases and J by 5 bases, with 10 bases between them. This CDR3 has 13 residues. The CDR3 sequence: CASSSSSNEKLFF. Written as DNA, the CDR3 is TGTGCCAGCTCGAGTAGTTCGAATGAAAAACTGTTTTTT.

This clonotype was seen a few times. The CDR3 nucleotides read TGCGCCAGCAGCCAATCCGGGCCAGGGACAGGGAATGAAAAACTGTTTTTT. Protein product: CASSQSGPGTGNEKLFF. This sequence joins TRBV4-3 and TRBJ1-4; 9 nucleotides agree with TRBD1. With V trimmed by 2 bases and J by 5 bases, 9 bases remained unmatched. In germline, CDR1 is LGHNA, CDR2 YSLEER. CDR3 length: 17 amino acids.